A single sample is the source of the 15 T cell receptor beta chains below, sequenced in a study of OX40 agonist ivuxolimab in advanced cancers. Assay: immunoSEQ multiplex PCR; the TCRdb copy retains only in-frame clones and omits some. The sample carries some 74,000 clones, approximately 82% recorded once. The starting material was CD4+ or CD8+ T cells sorted from blood, obtained in a trial of the OX40 agonist ivuxolimab. The receptors shown here come from an adult with an advanced solid tumor such as melanoma, head and neck, liver or kidney cancer.

The chain links TRBV5-6 to TRBJ1-3; perhaps TRBD1 as D (6 bases). V was pared by 1 base and J by 7 bases, with 12 bases between. The germline gives CDR1 SGHDT, CDR2 YYEEEE. The CDR3 sequence is 14 residues long. Written as DNA, the CDR3 is TGTGCCAGCAGCTTGAGGGGGGCGCGGAACACCATATATTTT. It translates to CASSLRGARNTIYF. Variable domain in full (rest from reference TRBV5-6 and TRBJ1-3): DAGVTQSPTHLIKTRGQQVTLRCSPKSGHDTVSWYQQALGQGPQFIFQYYEEEERQRGNFPDRFSGHQFPNYSSELNVNALLLGDSALYLCASSLRGARNTIYFGEGSWLTVV.

The chain combines TRBV4-1 with TRBJ2-1, with 13 positions matching TRBD2. Germline CDR1 MGHRA, CDR2 YSYEKL. The CDR3 length is 18 residues. V lost 4 bases and J lost 7; bases outside the gene matches: 13. Here the CDR3 DNA reads TGCGCCAGCAGCCCCCGACGACTAGCGGGGGGCCCTCAGAATGAGCAGTTCTTC. It specifies CASSPRRLAGGPQNEQFF.

V usage is TRBV7-3 and J usage is TRBJ1-6; a possible D gene is TRBD1 (5 bases). V lost 2 bases and J lost 7, with 9 bases in between. The CDR3 contains 14 residues. Germline CDR1 reads SGHTA; CDR2 reads FQGTGA. The CDR3 sequence is CASSLGHNNSPLHF. The CDR3 DNA is TGTGCCAGCAGCTTAGGACATAACAATTCACCCCTCCACTTT.

This chain links TRBV5-1 with TRBJ2-3; no clear D gene. This CDR3 contains 14 residues. CDR1 SGHRS and CDR2 YFSETQ come from the germline V gene. The V end lost 0 bases, the J end lost 0 bases, and 5 bases lay between the germline ends. In DNA, the CDR3 is TGCGCCAGCAGCTTGGATCCTAGCACAGATACGCAGTATTTT. This gives the protein CASSLDPSTDTQYF.

The V call is TRBV28, the J call TRBJ1-5; possibly TRBD1 for D (5 bases). This CDR3 region has 17 residues. The V and J ends lost 4 bases and 0 bases respectively, with 16 bases between them. CDR1 and CDR2 from the germline V gene are MDHEN and SYDVKM. CDR3 sequence: CASSSYRGTDSNQPQHF. The CDR3 DNA reads TGTGCCAGCAGTTCCTACCGCGGGACGGATAGCAATCAGCCCCAGCATTTT.

The chain uses TRBV9 and TRBJ2-5; TRBD1 matches 8 bases. The CDR3 totals 14 residues. J was trimmed by 7 bases and V by 0 bases; bases with no gene match: 5. CDR1 is SGDLS and CDR2 is YYNGEE in the germline V gene. The CDR3 is CASSVEGQGVTQYF. The DNA for the CDR3 is TGTGCCAGCAGCGTAGAAGGACAGGGAGTGACCCAGTACTTC.

This clone was picked up many times. V is TRBV7-9 and J is TRBJ2-7; the D gene is possibly TRBD2 (5 bases). The CDR3 totals 12 residues. The germline CDR1 and CDR2 sequences are SEHNR and FQNEAQ (reference sequence). Trimming removed 4 bases from V and 7 bases from J, with 11 bases in between. As DNA, the CDR3 is TGTGCCAGCAGCTCCCTCGGGGTAGAGCAGTACTTC. It is translated as CASSSLGVEQYF.

The CDR3 nucleotides read TGTGCCAGCAGCTTAGTAGCGGGGGCGAACTACGAGCAGTACTTC. Encoded protein: CASSLVAGANYEQYF. The chain employs TRBV7-3 and TRBJ2-7, with TRBD2 identical over 9 bases. Germline V lookup: CDR1 SGHTA, CDR2 FQGTGA. V shed 2 bases, J shed 3 bases, and the junction held 5 bases outside the gene matches. The CDR3 spans 15 residues.

This chain uses TRBV1 with TRBJ2-5; TRBD2 is the table's D call, not checked against the DNA. TRBV1 counts as a pseudogene. This CDR3 comprises 17 residues. The CDR3 spells CTSSQVHTSGYQETQYF. The CDR3 DNA sequence: TGCACCAGCAGCCAAGTCCATACTAGCGGGTATCAAGAGACCCAGTACTTC.

The V call is TRBV19, the J call TRBJ1-4, with D perhaps TRBD1 (5 bases). Germline loops: CDR1 LNHDA, CDR2 SQIVND (reference sequence). V was shortened by 3 bases and J by 7 bases, with 12 bases between the two germline ends. The CDR3 covers 14 residues. In DNA, the CDR3 is TGTGCCAGTAGTATGTTGGACACCCCTGAAAAACTGTTTTTT. This gives the protein CASSMLDTPEKLFF.

The chain combines TRBV4-3 with TRBJ1-1; 8 nucleotides match TRBD1. The CDR3 is 17 residues long. Germline V gene data show CDR1 as LGHNA and CDR2 as YSLEER. Trimming took 4 bases from V and 11 from J; bases not matched to a gene: 21. The CDR3 protein is CASSRIAGGPASGGAFF. In nucleotides, the CDR3 is TGCGCCAGCAGCCGAATCGCAGGGGGCCCCGCGAGTGGGGGGGCTTTCTTT.

The chain has TRBV7-2 and TRBJ2-3, with a weak D call TRBD1 (7 bases). From germline, CDR1 is SGHTA and CDR2 FQGNSA. Trimming took 4 bases from V and 5 from J, leaving 10 bases between them. There are 13 residues in the CDR3. The DNA for the CDR3 is TGTGCCAGCAGCTCGCAGGGGGGAGATACGCAGTATTTT. It yields the protein CASSSQGGDTQYF.

The V call is TRBV15, the J call TRBJ1-5; D is undetermined. Germline values: CDR1 LNHNV, CDR2 YYDKDF (reference sequence). The CDR3 extends over 12 amino acids. Trimming cost V 0 bases and J 7 bases, with 4 bases left between them. The CDR3 is CATSRDEQPQHF. The CDR3 DNA reads TGTGCCACCAGCAGAGATGAACAGCCCCAGCATTTT.

This sequence joins TRBV5-6 and TRBJ2-1; 12 nucleotides match TRBD1. V dropped 1 base and J dropped 7; count of bases not matched to a gene: 6. This CDR3 region has 16 residues. Germline V gene data show CDR1 as SGHDT and CDR2 as YYEEEE. In DNA form, the CDR3 reads TGTGCCAGCAGCTTGTCGGGGACAGGGGGCGGAAATGAGCAGTTCTTC. Residues: CASSLSGTGGGNEQFF. The entire variable domain, with the rest obtained from reference TRBV5-6 and TRBJ2-1, is as follows: DAGVTQSPTHLIKTRGQQVTLRCSPKSGHDTVSWYQQALGQGPQFIFQYYEEEERQRGNFPDRFSGHQFPNYSSELNVNALLLGDSALYLCASSLSGTGGGNEQFFGPGTRLTVL.

The gene calls are TRBV9 and TRBJ2-3; 14 bases line up with TRBD2. The CDR3 contains 17 residues. Trimming cost V 0 bases and J 4 bases; bases outside gene matches: 4. CDR1 SGDLS and CDR2 YYNGEE come from the germline V gene. CDR3 nucleotides: TGTGCCAGCAGCGTAGCGGGGACTAGCGGGGGCTCAGATACGCAGTATTTT. As protein: CASSVAGTSGGSDTQYF.